This entry is about one T cell receptor beta chain. Its antigen is as yet unknown. The data stem from a study of cytomegalovirus exposure and HLA in healthy donors. PCR was performed using 60 Vbeta and 13 Jbeta primers. The method was immunoSEQ multiplex PCR; TCRdb's version includes in-frame clones alone and lacks a portion of them. The sample comprises about 140,000 clones, over 60% of which are singletons, and roughly 1.2% rests with the top ten. This CDR3 has 16 amino acids. Per the germline V gene, CDR1 is SGHVS and CDR2 is FQNEAQ. The V end lost 5 bases, the J end lost 1 base, and 15 bases lay between the germline ends. Study findings and constraints: In a later analysis, across HLA loci, associated TCR counts were highest for DRB1, lowest for HLA-C.

Sequenced material: PBMCs. The origin of this receptor is a male donor in good health and CMV-seropositive. The rearrangement uses TRBV7-8 and TRBJ2-1, with a tentative D call TRBD2 (5 bases). The CDR3 here is CASSPTLDLSYNEQFF. CDR3 bases: TGTGCCAGCAGCCCCACACTAGATCTTTCCTACAATGAGCAGTTCTTC. The full variable domain, rest sourced from reference TRBV7-8 and TRBJ2-1, is GAGVSQSPRYKVAKRGQDVALRCDPISGHVSLFWYQQALGQGPEFLTYFQNEAQLDKSGLPSDRFFAERPEGSVSTLKIQRTQQEDSAVYLCASSPTLDLSYNEQFFGPGTRLTVL.